The TCR beta chain described here comes from a study of blood T cells in healthy people across ages. The CDR3 consists of 14 residues. The V segment lost 3 bases and the J segment 8 bases; nucleotides outside the gene matches: 4. Then a second PCR, running roughly 7 to 11 cycles, was carried out with a sample-barcoded 5' primer and a J-beta primer mix. From each sample, at least 2.5 million paired-end reads containing CDR3 were obtained. MiXCR, run by TCRdb on the 5' RACE reads, gives a single entry per CDR3 protein. The sample has some 700,000 distinct CDR3 sequences, approximately 21% seen once. Healthy individuals of Caucasian origin from Russia, aged roughly 6 to 95, served as donors. Total RNA extracted from each sample amounted to at least 6 micrograms.

The sample consisted of blood. This chain uses TRBV12-3 or TRBV12-4 with TRBJ1-4; 9 bases map to TRBD1. The clonotype comes from a man between 65 and 85 years old in good health. CDR3 residues: CASSLGTGTEKLFF. The CDR3 DNA reads TGTGCCAGCAGTTTGGGGACAGGGACCGAAAAACTGTTTTTT.